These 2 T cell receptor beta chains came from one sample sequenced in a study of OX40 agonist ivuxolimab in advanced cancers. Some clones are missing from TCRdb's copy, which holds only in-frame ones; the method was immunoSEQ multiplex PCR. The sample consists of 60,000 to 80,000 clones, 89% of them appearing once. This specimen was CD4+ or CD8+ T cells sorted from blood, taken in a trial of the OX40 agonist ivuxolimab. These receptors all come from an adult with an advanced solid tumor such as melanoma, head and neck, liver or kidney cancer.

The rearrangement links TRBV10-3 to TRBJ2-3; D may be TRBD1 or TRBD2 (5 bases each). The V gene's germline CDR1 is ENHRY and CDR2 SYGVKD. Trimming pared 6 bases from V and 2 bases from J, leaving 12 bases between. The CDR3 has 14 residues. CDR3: CAIRLSGTTDTQYF. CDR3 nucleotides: TGTGCCATCAGACTGTCGGGGACCACAGATACGCAGTATTTT.

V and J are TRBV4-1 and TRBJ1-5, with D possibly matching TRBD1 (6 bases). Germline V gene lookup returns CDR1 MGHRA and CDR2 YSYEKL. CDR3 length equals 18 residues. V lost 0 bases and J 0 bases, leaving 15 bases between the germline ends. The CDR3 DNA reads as TGCGCCAGCAGCCAAGATGGGGGACAAGGATATAGCAATCAGCCCCAGCATTTT. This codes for CASSQDGGQGYSNQPQHF.